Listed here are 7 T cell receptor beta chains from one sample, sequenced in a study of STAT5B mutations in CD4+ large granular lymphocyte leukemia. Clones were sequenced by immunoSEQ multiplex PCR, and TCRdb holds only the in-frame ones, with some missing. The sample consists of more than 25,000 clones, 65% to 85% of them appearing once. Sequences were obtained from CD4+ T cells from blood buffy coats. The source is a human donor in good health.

CDR3 region: CASSFSPESGANVLTF. For the CDR3, the DNA is TGCGCCAGCAGCTTCTCCCCAGAGTCTGGGGCCAACGTCCTGACTTTC. The chain carries TRBV5-1 and TRBJ2-6, with D hard to call. The germline V and J ends were trimmed by 2 bases and 1 base, with 10 bases remaining between them. This CDR3 has 16 residues. The germline gives CDR1 SGHRS, CDR2 YFSETQ.

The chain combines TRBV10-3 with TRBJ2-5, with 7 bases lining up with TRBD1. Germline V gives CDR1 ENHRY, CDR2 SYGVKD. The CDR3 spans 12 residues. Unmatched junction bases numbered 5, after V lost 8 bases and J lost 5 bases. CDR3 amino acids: CAIGTVGETQYF. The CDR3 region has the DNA TGTGCCATCGGGACAGTAGGGGAGACCCAGTACTTC.

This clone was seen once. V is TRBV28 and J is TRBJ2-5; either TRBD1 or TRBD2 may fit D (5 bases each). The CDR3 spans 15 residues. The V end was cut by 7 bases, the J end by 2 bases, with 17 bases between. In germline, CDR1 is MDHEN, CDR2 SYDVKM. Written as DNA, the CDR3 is TGTGCCAGCACCCCGCCAGGGACGCTTCAAGAGACCCAGTACTTC. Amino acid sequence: CASTPPGTLQETQYF.

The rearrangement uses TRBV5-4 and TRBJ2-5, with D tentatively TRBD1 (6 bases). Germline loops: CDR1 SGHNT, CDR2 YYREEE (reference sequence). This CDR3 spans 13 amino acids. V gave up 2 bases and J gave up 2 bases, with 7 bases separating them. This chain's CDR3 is CASSFDRQETQYF. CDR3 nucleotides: TGTGCCAGCAGCTTTGACAGGCAAGAGACCCAGTACTTC.

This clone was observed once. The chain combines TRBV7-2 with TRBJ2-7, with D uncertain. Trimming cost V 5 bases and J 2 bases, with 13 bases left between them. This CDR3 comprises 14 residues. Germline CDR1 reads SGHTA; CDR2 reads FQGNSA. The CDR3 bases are TGTGCCAGCAGCCAGTCCACCCGGGCCTACGAGCAGTACGTC. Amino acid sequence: CASSQSTRAYEQYV.

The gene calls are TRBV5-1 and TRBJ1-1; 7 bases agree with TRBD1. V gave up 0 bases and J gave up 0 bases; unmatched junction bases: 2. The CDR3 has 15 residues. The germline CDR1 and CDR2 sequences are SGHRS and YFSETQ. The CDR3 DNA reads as TGCGCCAGCAGCTTGGGGGGACAGATGAACACTGAAGCTTTCTTT. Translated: CASSLGGQMNTEAFF. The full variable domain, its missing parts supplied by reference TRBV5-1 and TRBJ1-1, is KAGVTQTPRYLIKTRGQQVTLSCSPISGHRSVSWYQQTPGQGLQFLFEYFSETQRNKGNFPGRFSGRQFSNSRSEMNVSTLELGDSALYLCASSLGGQMNTEAFFGQGTRLTVV.

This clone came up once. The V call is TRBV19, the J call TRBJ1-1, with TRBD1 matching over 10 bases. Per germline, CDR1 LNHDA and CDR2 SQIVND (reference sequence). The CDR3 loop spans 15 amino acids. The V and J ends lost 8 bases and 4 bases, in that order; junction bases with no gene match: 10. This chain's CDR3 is CASCDPGQGSTEAFF. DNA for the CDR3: TGTGCCAGTTGTGACCCGGGACAGGGGAGCACTGAAGCTTTCTTT.